Here is one T cell receptor beta chain with its context. No antigen is known for it. These data belong to a study of PD-1 blockade in classical Hodgkin lymphoma. Whole-study findings and limits: With CD4+ cells, TCR diversity rose significantly by C4D1, but not with CD8+ cells.

Some clones are missing from TCRdb's copy, which holds only in-frame ones; the method was immunoSEQ multiplex PCR. The sample carries 10,000 to 15,000 clones, roughly 78% recorded once. V was pared by 2 bases and J by 0 bases, with 14 bases between. The CDR3 runs to 17 residues. The germline V gene has CDR1 SGHTA and CDR2 FQGNSA. All patients relapsed after autologous stem cell transplantation, and brentuximab vedotin exposure varied. Best responses were complete response, partial response or progressive disease. Sequences were derived from peripheral blood mononuclear cells (PBMCs), sampled at baseline. The V and J genes are TRBV7-2 and TRBJ2-1; D tentatively fits TRBD1 or TRBD2 (6 bases each). The source is a human donor with classical Hodgkin lymphoma. CDR3 protein: CASSLRGEQSSYNEQFF. The CDR3 nucleotides are TGTGCCAGCAGCTTAAGGGGGGAACAAAGCTCCTACAATGAGCAGTTCTTC.